One and the same sample provided the 3 T cell receptor beta chains below, sequenced in a study of cytotoxic CD8 clonotypes in ibrutinib-treated CLL. Assay: immunoSEQ multiplex PCR; the TCRdb copy retains only in-frame clones and omits some. The table lists approximately 25,000 clones, around 69% of them singletons. Source: PBMCs, taken at disease progression, from a patient treated with ibrutinib. These receptors were taken from a human donor with chronic lymphocytic leukemia.

The chain links TRBV6-5 to TRBJ1-4; D remains ambiguous. V dropped 2 bases and J dropped 11 bases, with 15 bases sitting between them. The CDR3 covers 14 residues. CDR1 is MNHEY and CDR2 is SVGAGI in the germline V gene. CDR3 sequence reads: CASSYAHPLGKLFF. DNA of the CDR3: TGTGCCAGCAGTTACGCCCATCCCTTAGGGAAACTGTTTTTT.

The V call is TRBV5-1, the J call TRBJ1-2; weak D call: TRBD1 (6 bases). The ends were cut back, 4 bases at V and 4 bases at J, with 11 bases in the middle. Germline V gene sequence: CDR1 SGHRS, CDR2 YFSETQ. There are 13 residues in the CDR3. CDR3 coding DNA: TGCGCCAGCAGCCCGGGACACACCTATGGCTACACCTTC. It is translated as CASSPGHTYGYTF.

The chain joins TRBV13 to TRBJ1-2, with D unclear. The V gene's germline CDR1 is PRHDT and CDR2 FYEKMQ (reference sequence). Trimming stripped 7 bases from V and 4 bases from J, with 16 bases between. The CDR3 consists of 14 residues. As DNA, the CDR3 is TGTGCCAGCATGAGGAGCCCGCTAGGCTATGGCTACACCTTC. This encodes CASMRSPLGYGYTF.